These 18 T cell receptor beta chains share one sample of origin, sequenced in a study of CD8 T cells in Susac syndrome. Random hexamers were used to reverse transcribe the RNA input (roughly 0.5 to 1 ug). In TCRdb, the immunoSEQ multiplex PCR reads were re-called with MiXCR into one record per CDR3 protein. The table lists around 99,000 distinct CDR3 sequences, about 95% of them singletons. Sample: CD4+ T cells from PBMCs. Receptors originate from a human donor in good health.

This sequence joins TRBV5-4 and TRBJ2-7, with D unresolved. In germline, CDR1 is SGHNT, CDR2 YYREEE (reference sequence). The CDR3 loop spans 13 amino acids. Trimming removed 4 bases from V and 2 bases from J, with 10 bases in between. CDR3 sequence (DNA): TGTGCCAGCAGCCCCGCGAAAACCTACGAGCAGTACTTC. This translates into CASSPAKTYEQYF.

This chain connects TRBV24-1 to TRBJ2-5; D gene uncertain. Trimming stripped 3 bases from V and 3 bases from J, with 1 base between. This CDR3 is 11 amino acids long. Germline loops: CDR1 KGHDR, CDR2 SFDVKD. Here the CDR3 DNA reads TGTGCCACCAGTGATAAAGAGACCCAGTACTTC. It yields the protein CATSDKETQYF.

DNA of the CDR3: TGTGCCAGCAGCTATCGGCTAGCGGGAGGGCGCGCAGATACGCAGTATTTT. This translates into CASSYRLAGGRADTQYF. The chain joins TRBV7-2 to TRBJ2-3; 12 positions match TRBD2. This CDR3 comprises 17 residues. Losses at the gene ends were 4 bases for V and 4 bases for J; bases not matched to a gene: 9. CDR1 SGHTA and CDR2 FQGNSA come from the germline V gene.

The rearrangement uses TRBV6-4 and TRBJ2-3; 7 positions match TRBD1. J gave up 3 bases and V 6 bases, and 6 bases lay outside the gene matches. There are 14 residues in the CDR3. Looked up from germline, CDR1 is MRHNA and CDR2 is SNTAGT. In DNA form, the CDR3 reads TGTGCCAGCAGGAGGGACAGCCCTACAGATACGCAGTATTTT. Residues: CASRRDSPTDTQYF.

The chain recombines TRBV3-1 with TRBJ2-2; D might be TRBD1 (6 bases). The CDR3 consists of 15 residues. CDR1 is LGHDT, CDR2 YNNKEL, per germline (reference sequence). V shed 2 bases and J shed 9 bases, with 16 bases lying between them. The CDR3 is CASSQYKGDFRELFF. The CDR3 DNA follows: TGTGCCAGCAGCCAATACAAGGGGGATTTCCGGGAGCTGTTTTTT. The full variable domain, rest sourced from reference TRBV3-1 and TRBJ2-2, is DTAVSQTPKYLVTQMGNDKSIKCEQNLGHDTMYWYKQDSKKFLKIMFSYNNKELIINETVPNRFSPKSPDKAHLNLHINSLELGDSAVYFCASSQYKGDFRELFFGEGSRLTVL.

This clonotype was found once. The chain joins TRBV25-1 to TRBJ2-1, with TRBD2 matching 7 bases. This CDR3 comprises 12 residues. J lost 16 bases, V lost 5 bases, and 11 bases had no gene match. In germline, CDR1 is MGHDK, CDR2 SYGVNS. The CDR3 is CASSSAGGSRFF. The CDR3 DNA follows: TGTGCCAGCAGTTCGGCCGGCGGGAGTCGTTTCTTC.

The chain joins TRBV20-1 to TRBJ1-1; 12 bases are shared with TRBD1. The CDR3 runs 14 residues. J lost 3 bases, V lost 6 bases, and 5 bases had no gene match. Germline loops: CDR1 DFQATT, CDR2 SNEGSKA (reference sequence). CDR3 in amino acids: CSAAGQGAHTEAFF. CDR3 bases: TGCAGTGCGGCGGGACAGGGGGCGCACACTGAAGCTTTCTTT.

The chain carries TRBV4-1 and TRBJ2-2; no reliable D call. The V end lost 1 base, the J end lost 4 bases, and 7 bases lay between the germline ends. The CDR3 has 14 amino acids. CDR1 is MGHRA, CDR2 YSYEKL, per germline. The CDR3 sequence: CASSQVTTTGELFF. In nucleotides, the CDR3 is TGCGCCAGCAGCCAAGTCACGACCACCGGGGAGCTGTTTTTT.

V gene TRBV6-5 combines with J gene TRBJ2-1; 7 bases are a match to TRBD2. Germline CDR1 and CDR2: MNHEY and SVGAGI. The junction had 8 bases not matched to a gene; V was cut back by 6 bases and J by 6 bases. The CDR3 covers 14 residues. The CDR3 DNA is TGTGCCAGCAGGACGGGGGGAAGCGCCAATGAGCAGTTCTTC. Protein product: CASRTGGSANEQFF.

The chain combines TRBV6-1 with TRBJ2-5; D might be TRBD1 (6 bases). The germline V and J ends were trimmed by 7 bases and 1 base, with 10 bases remaining between them. CDR3 size: 13 residues. Germline values: CDR1 MNHNS, CDR2 SASEGT. The DNA of the CDR3 is TGTGCCAGCAACGGACAGTCCCAAGAGACCCAGTACTTC. Translation gives CASNGQSQETQYF.

The chain joins TRBV7-9 to TRBJ2-1; 10 bases map to TRBD2. V shed 5 bases and J 10 bases; nucleotides not matched to a gene: 11. The length of the CDR3 is 15 residues. From germline, CDR1 is SEHNR and CDR2 FQNEAQ (reference sequence). The CDR3: CASSQRASGRGEQFF. The DNA of the CDR3 is TGTGCCAGCAGCCAAAGGGCTAGCGGGAGAGGGGAGCAGTTCTTC.

The rearrangement uses TRBV20-1 and TRBJ2-3; a possible D gene is TRBD2 (5 bases). This CDR3 region has 13 residues. Trimming left V 6 bases short and J 2 bases short, with 12 bases between. Germline CDR1 reads DFQATT; CDR2 reads SNEGSKA (reference sequence). The CDR3 DNA reads as TGCAGTGCCCCGACTACTTACACAGATACGCAGTATTTT. This encodes CSAPTTYTDTQYF.

Of note for this clonotype: A junction end diverges from the germline sequence, so it may reflect a read error. The gene calls are TRBV20-1 and TRBJ2-7; D call uncertain. CDR3 length equals 13 residues. Per the germline V gene, CDR1 is DFQATT and CDR2 is SNEGSKA (reference sequence). The DNA for the CDR3 is TGCAGGGCTAGTCAGATCTTAAACAACGAGCAGTACTTC. As protein: CRASQILNNEQYF.

J is TRBJ2-7 and V is TRBV5-1; 8 bases align to TRBD1. CDR3 size: 14 residues. With V trimmed by 5 bases and J by 2 bases, 6 bases remained unmatched. Germline V gene data show CDR1 as SGHRS and CDR2 as YFSETQ. The CDR3 DNA reads TGCGCCAGCAGACCGACAGGGGCCCCCTACGAGCAGTACTTC. It yields the protein CASRPTGAPYEQYF.

The genes are TRBV29-1 and TRBJ2-3, with 14 nucleotides matching TRBD2. Losses at the gene ends were 7 bases for V and 4 bases for J; bases not matched to a gene: 7. CDR3 length equals 15 residues. Germline CDR1 SQVTM, CDR2 ANQGSEA. In DNA, the CDR3 is TGCAGCGGGGGACTAGCGGGAGTACGGGCAGATACGCAGTATTTT. Translated, it gives CSGGLAGVRADTQYF.

The V call is TRBV6-2 or TRBV6-3, the J call TRBJ2-1; a weak D match, TRBD2 (5 bases). Germline V gene sequence: CDR1 MNHEY, CDR2 SVGEGT. The CDR3 loop spans 16 amino acids. Trimming removed 4 bases from V and 1 base from J, with 14 bases in between. For the CDR3, the DNA is TGTGCCAGCAGTTCCCAGCGGATCCTATCCTACAATGAGCAGTTCTTC. This translates into CASSSQRILSYNEQFF.

The V gene is TRBV29-1, the J gene TRBJ1-2; the match to TRBD1 covers 7 bases. The junction had 5 bases not matched to a gene; V was cut back by 7 bases and J by 3 bases. The CDR3 runs to 12 residues. The V gene's germline CDR1 is SQVTM and CDR2 ANQGSEA. The CDR3, as DNA: TGCAGCGCCCAAACAGGGGACTATGGCTACACCTTC. Translating it yields CSAQTGDYGYTF.

This clonotype turned up a few times. The rearrangement uses TRBV9 and TRBJ2-6; unclear D gene. CDR1 SGDLS and CDR2 YYNGEE come from the germline V gene. This CDR3 is 13 amino acids long. The V and J ends lost 5 bases and 2 bases respectively, with 5 bases between them. CDR3 sequence: CASRSTGANVLTF. For the CDR3, the DNA is TGTGCCAGCAGGTCTACTGGGGCCAACGTCCTGACTTTC.